The 9 T cell receptor beta chains reported below all come from one sample, sequenced in a study of identifying expanded T cells in peripheral blood. Only in-frame clones appear in the TCRdb table, and some are missing; sequencing was by immunoSEQ multiplex PCR. This repertoire shows approximately 80,000 clones, 84% found once; its top ten account for around 18%. The sample consisted of blood. The source is a person between 18 and 69 years old in good health.

The rearrangement uses TRBV7-9 and TRBJ1-2; 9 nucleotides agree with TRBD1. The CDR3 length is 15 residues. Unmatched junction bases numbered 10, after V lost 5 bases and J lost 6 bases. Germline-derived CDR1 and CDR2 are SEHNR and FQNEAQ (reference sequence). The CDR3 sequence: CASSRRTGDLDGYTF. Written as DNA, the CDR3 is TGTGCCAGCAGCCGCCGGACAGGGGATTTGGATGGCTACACCTTC.

The chain combines TRBV5-6 with TRBJ2-7; possibly TRBD2 for D (6 bases). The germline V gene has CDR1 SGHDT and CDR2 YYEEEE. V shed 2 bases and J shed 6 bases, with 9 bases lying between them. CDR3 length: 12 amino acids. The CDR3 sequence: CASSFGGSEQYF. The CDR3 DNA is TGTGCCAGCAGCTTCGGGGGAAGCGAGCAGTACTTC. Using reference TRBV5-6 and TRBJ2-7 for the parts outside the CDR3, the full variable domain is DAGVTQSPTHLIKTRGQQVTLRCSPKSGHDTVSWYQQALGQGPQFIFQYYEEEERQRGNFPDRFSGHQFPNYSSELNVNALLLGDSALYLCASSFGGSEQYFGPGTRLTVT.

This clone appeared once. The sample has other DNA sequences that encode this CDR3 too. The genes are TRBV25-1 and TRBJ2-6; maybe TRBD2 (6 bases). Germline V gene lookup returns CDR1 MGHDK and CDR2 SYGVNS. There are 16 residues in the CDR3. The ends were cut back, 1 base at V and 1 base at J, with 8 bases in the middle. CDR3 protein: CASSEWGGSGANVLTF. Here the CDR3 DNA reads TGTGCCAGCAGTGAATGGGGAGGTTCTGGGGCCAACGTCCTGACTTTC.

The CDR3 nucleotides read TGTGCCAGCAGCGTGTCCCGGGGGTGGCGCGCTGGGGCCAACGTCCTGACTTTC. Its translation: CASSVSRGWRAGANVLTF. The rearrangement joins TRBV9 to TRBJ2-6, with D perhaps matching TRBD2 (6 bases). Germline assignment: CDR1 SGDLS and CDR2 YYNGEE. V gave up 2 bases and J gave up 2 bases, with 17 bases separating them. The CDR3 contains 18 residues.

The chain combines TRBV28 with TRBJ1-5; D is possibly TRBD1 (6 bases). The CDR3 covers 15 residues. V was clipped by 3 bases and J by 0 bases, with 9 bases between them. Germline V gives CDR1 MDHEN, CDR2 SYDVKM. CDR3 bases: TGTGCCAGCAGTTTGGCACAGGGTAGCAATCAGCCCCAGCATTTT. It yields the protein CASSLAQGSNQPQHF.

The chain carries TRBV7-8 and TRBJ2-2, with D unclear. V was pared by 3 bases and J by 7 bases, with 6 bases between. CDR1 is SGHVS, CDR2 FQNEAQ, per germline. CDR3 length: 12 amino acids. CDR3 in amino acids: CASSFEYGELFF. The CDR3 DNA is TGTGCCAGCAGCTTTGAATACGGGGAGCTGTTTTTT.

CDR3 nucleotides: TGTGCCAGCAGCCCCACTCTTGGGGGTGTTTTGACTGAAGCTTTCTTT. It specifies CASSPTLGGVLTEAFF. This sequence joins TRBV5-4 and TRBJ1-1; D is perhaps TRBD1 (5 bases). There are 16 residues in the CDR3. Germline loops: CDR1 SGHNT, CDR2 YYREEE (reference sequence). Trimming shortened V by 4 bases and J by 5 bases, and 21 bases separated the two germline ends.

In this sample, this clone turned up once. CDR3 in DNA: TGTGCCAGCAGACTACAGGGAAGCGACGAGCAGTACTTC. As protein: CASRLQGSDEQYF. The rearrangement uses TRBV5-6 and TRBJ2-7; D is possibly TRBD1 (6 bases). Deletions cut 5 bases from V and 5 bases from J, with 14 bases between. The V gene's germline CDR1 is SGHDT and CDR2 YYEEEE. CDR3 length: 13 residues.

The rearrangement joins TRBV6-1 to TRBJ1-2; 7 nucleotides match TRBD1. Germline CDR1 MNHNS, CDR2 SASEGT. The CDR3 runs 14 residues. The J segment lost 5 bases and the V segment lost 2 bases, leaving 5 bases of the junction unmatched. CDR3 sequence (DNA): TGTGCCAGCAGTGAAAGGGGGCTTTCTTATGGCTACACCTTC. It translates to CASSERGLSYGYTF.